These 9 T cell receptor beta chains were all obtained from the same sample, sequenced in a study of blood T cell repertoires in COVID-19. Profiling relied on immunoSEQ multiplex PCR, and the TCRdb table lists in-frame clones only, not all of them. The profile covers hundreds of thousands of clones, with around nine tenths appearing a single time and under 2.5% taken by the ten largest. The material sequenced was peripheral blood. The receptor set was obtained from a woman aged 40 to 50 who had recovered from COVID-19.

DNA for the CDR3: TGCGCCAGCAGCATCCGACTAGCGGGACTCTCTTACAATGAGCAGTTCTTC. This gives the protein CASSIRLAGLSYNEQFF. The chain is built from TRBV5-1 and TRBJ2-1, with 11 positions matching TRBD2. The CDR3 runs 17 residues. V gave up 4 bases and J gave up 4 bases; unmatched junction bases: 10. CDR1 and CDR2 from the germline V gene are SGHRS and YFSETQ. Drawing the rest from reference TRBV5-1 and TRBJ2-1, the complete variable domain is KAGVTQTPRYLIKTRGQQVTLSCSPISGHRSVSWYQQTPGQGLQFLFEYFSETQRNKGNFPGRFSGRQFSNSRSEMNVSTLELGDSALYLCASSIRLAGLSYNEQFFGPGTRLTVL.

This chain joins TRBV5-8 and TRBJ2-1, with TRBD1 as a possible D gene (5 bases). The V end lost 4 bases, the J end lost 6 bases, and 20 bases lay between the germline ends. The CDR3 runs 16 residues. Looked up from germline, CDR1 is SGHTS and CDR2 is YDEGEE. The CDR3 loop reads CASSRTPVSRVNEQFF. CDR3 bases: TGTGCCAGCAGCCGTACGCCTGTAAGCAGGGTCAATGAGCAGTTCTTC.

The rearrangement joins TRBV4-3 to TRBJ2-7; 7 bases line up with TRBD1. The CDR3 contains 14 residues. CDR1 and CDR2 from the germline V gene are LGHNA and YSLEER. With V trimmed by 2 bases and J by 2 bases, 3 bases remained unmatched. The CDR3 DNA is TGCGCCAGCAGCCAACGACAGGGAACCTACGAGCAGTACTTC. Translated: CASSQRQGTYEQYF.

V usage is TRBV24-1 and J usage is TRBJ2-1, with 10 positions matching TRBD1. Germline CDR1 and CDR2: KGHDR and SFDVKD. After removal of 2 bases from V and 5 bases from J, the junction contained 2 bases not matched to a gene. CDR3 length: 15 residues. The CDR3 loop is CATSDWGQGNNEQFF. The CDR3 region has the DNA TGTGCCACCAGTGATTGGGGACAGGGGAACAATGAGCAGTTCTTC.

The chain's CDR3 is CASSGFSGNEQFF. In nucleotides, the CDR3 is TGTGCCAGCAGCGGATTTAGCGGGAATGAGCAGTTCTTC. The genes are TRBV9 and TRBJ2-1; 7 nucleotides match TRBD2. Per the germline V gene, CDR1 is SGDLS and CDR2 is YYNGEE. V lost 3 bases, J lost 7 bases, and 4 bases stayed unmatched. The CDR3 has 13 amino acids.

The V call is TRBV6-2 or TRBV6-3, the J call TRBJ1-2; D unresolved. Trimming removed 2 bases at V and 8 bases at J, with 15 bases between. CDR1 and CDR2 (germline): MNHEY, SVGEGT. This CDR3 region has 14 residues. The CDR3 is CASSYEGSRRGYTF. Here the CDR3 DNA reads TGTGCCAGCAGTTACGAGGGTTCGAGAAGAGGCTACACCTTC.

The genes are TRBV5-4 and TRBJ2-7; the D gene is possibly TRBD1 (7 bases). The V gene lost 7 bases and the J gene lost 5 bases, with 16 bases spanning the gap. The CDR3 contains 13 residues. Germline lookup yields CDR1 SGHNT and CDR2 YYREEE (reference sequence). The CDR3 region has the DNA TGTGCCAGCTCCAGGGGGGCTGCTGACGAGCAGTACTTC. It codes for CASSRGAADEQYF.

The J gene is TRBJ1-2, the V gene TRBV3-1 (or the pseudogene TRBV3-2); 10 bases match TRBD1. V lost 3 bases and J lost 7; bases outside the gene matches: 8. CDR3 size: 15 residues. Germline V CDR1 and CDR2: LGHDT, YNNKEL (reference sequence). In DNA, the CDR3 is TGTGCCAGCAGCCAGGCCGGGGGACAGGGGACTGGCTACACCTTC. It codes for CASSQAGGQGTGYTF.

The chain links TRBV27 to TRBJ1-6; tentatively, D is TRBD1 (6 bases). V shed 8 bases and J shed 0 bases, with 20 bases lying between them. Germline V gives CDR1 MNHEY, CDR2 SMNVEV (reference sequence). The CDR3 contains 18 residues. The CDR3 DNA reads TGTGCCAGCGGCAGCATCCTACAGGGCCTCTCCTATAATTCACCCCTCCACTTT. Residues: CASGSILQGLSYNSPLHF.